The sequence of this T cell receptor (beta chain) was determined in a study of beta chain features in type 1 diabetes. Study details: The examined sorted cells totaled approximately 100 million across samples. General study findings and limits: Shorter TCRB CDR3s, moderately but significantly so, were found in Type 1 diabetes patients in all four CD4+ subsets. In these data, an HLA type influence on TCRB rearrangement remained unresolved. Naive, central memory and regulatory TCRB repertoires appeared more similar among patients than healthy donors.

Trimming took 0 bases from V and 11 from J; bases not matched to a gene: 3. This CDR3 spans 12 amino acids. Germline CDR1 and CDR2: SGHDT and YYEEEE. This clone was found a few times. Its antigen remains unknown. TCRB transcripts that were expressed got sequenced, as all of the isolated RNA had been reverse transcribed. About 3.9 million reads on average were seen across naive, central memory and regulatory T cell samples. Method: immunoSEQ multiplex PCR; TCRdb's copy keeps in-frame clones and lacks some. In the table there are around 250,000 clones, 20% of which are singletons. The chain joins TRBV5-6 to TRBJ1-1; TRBD1 matches at 8 bases. Specimen: naive CD4+ T cells from blood. This clonotype originated in a woman between 40 and 50 years old with type 1 diabetes. CDR3 DNA: TGTGCCAGCAGCTTGGCACAGGGGGAGGCTTTCTTT. It specifies CASSLAQGEAFF.